A single sample gave rise to the 9 T cell receptor beta chains below, sequenced in a study of cytomegalovirus exposure and HLA in healthy donors. With 60 Vbeta and 13 Jbeta primers, the PCR was carried out. The assay was immunoSEQ multiplex PCR, and TCRdb's table has in-frame clones only and misses some. The sample gives 150,000 to 200,000 clones, around 80% of which show up once; 13% to 15% is in the top ten. The sample consisted of PBMCs. The receptors come from a woman aged 40 to 50 in good health and CMV-seronegative.

Comment on this clone: At the DNA level, this CDR3 is encoded by other sequences in the same sample as well. The chain employs TRBV7-8 and TRBJ2-3; no clear D. Trimming pared 1 base from V and 2 bases from J, leaving 4 bases between. Germline-derived CDR1 and CDR2 are SGHVS and FQNEAQ. The CDR3 loop spans 13 amino acids. CDR3: CASSLVSTDTQYF. The CDR3 DNA follows: TGTGCCAGCAGCTTAGTCTCCACAGATACGCAGTATTTT.

The V call is TRBV4-2, the J call TRBJ2-6; the D is unclear. Germline-derived CDR1 and CDR2 are LGHNA and YNFKEQ. The CDR3 loop spans 16 amino acids. V was clipped by 0 bases and J by 1 base, with 7 bases between them. The CDR3 nucleotides are TGTGCCAGCAGCCAAGATTCAGATTCTGGGGCCAACGTCCTGACTTTC. Translated, it gives CASSQDSDSGANVLTF.

The chain uses TRBV9 and TRBJ1-2; 10 bases match TRBD1. This CDR3 is 15 amino acids long. The V gene's germline CDR1 is SGDLS and CDR2 YYNGEE. The V segment lost 5 bases and the J segment 5 bases; nucleotides outside the gene matches: 9. CDR3 protein: CASRPGQGYGYGYTF. The CDR3 coding sequence is TGTGCCAGCAGGCCGGGACAGGGGTATGGATATGGCTACACCTTC. The full variable domain, completed using reference TRBV9 and TRBJ1-2, is DSGVTQTPKHLITATGQRVTLRCSPRSGDLSVYWYQQSLDQGLQFLIQYYNGEERAKGNILERFSAQQFPDLHSELNLSSLELGDSALYFCASRPGQGYGYGYTFGSGTRLTVV.

A few counts support this clone. The CDR3 here is CSVGGAGYGYTF. Here the CDR3 DNA reads TGCAGCGTTGGCGGGGCAGGCTATGGCTACACCTTC. This chain links TRBV29-1 with TRBJ1-2, with D perhaps matching TRBD1 (5 bases). The V end was cut by 4 bases, the J end by 4 bases, with 10 bases between. This CDR3 region has 12 residues. Looked up from germline, CDR1 is SQVTM and CDR2 is ANQGSEA.

The chain carries TRBV5-5 and TRBJ2-4, with D possibly matching TRBD1 (6 bases). The CDR3 has 13 amino acids. The V gene lost 1 base and the J gene lost 8 bases, with 10 bases spanning the gap. Looked up from germline, CDR1 is SGHKS and CDR2 is YYEKEE (reference sequence). CDR3 residues: CASSLLTGDIQYF. The CDR3 nucleotides are TGTGCCAGCAGCTTGCTGACAGGCGACATTCAGTACTTC.

Remarks on this clone: Relative to the germline gene, one junction end is altered; a read error may explain this. Other DNA sequences in the sample encode the same CDR3. The chain uses TRBV7-9 and TRBJ1-1; 9 bases align to TRBD1. This CDR3 has 14 residues. CDR1 is SEHNR and CDR2 is FQNEAQ in the germline V gene (reference sequence). The CDR3 sequence is CSSSLQGAGTEAFF. DNA of the CDR3: TGTTCCAGCAGCTTACAGGGGGCGGGCACTGAAGCTTTCTTT.

This clone was seen a handful of times. This rearrangement joins TRBV28 to TRBJ2-5, with a weak D call TRBD2 (7 bases). Trimming stripped 2 bases from V and 9 bases from J, with 16 bases between. The CDR3 is 14 residues long. Germline V gene data show CDR1 as MDHEN and CDR2 as SYDVKM. CDR3: CASSLRGGAGAQYF. In DNA, the CDR3 is TGTGCCAGCAGTTTACGTGGGGGGGCGGGGGCCCAGTACTTC.

The rearrangement joins TRBV2 to TRBJ2-7; 7 nucleotides align to TRBD1. Per the germline V gene, CDR1 is SNHLY and CDR2 is FYNNEI. After removal of 7 bases from V and 6 bases from J, the junction contained 6 bases not matched to a gene. This CDR3 is 12 amino acids long. Here the CDR3 DNA reads TGTGCCAGCAAGAGACAGGGATTCGAGCAGTACTTC. This sequence encodes CASKRQGFEQYF.

V usage is TRBV7-2 and J usage is TRBJ2-2; D is unresolved. With 7 bases removed from V and 7 bases from J, the gap between germline ends came to 13 bases. The CDR3 is 13 residues long. Looked up from germline, CDR1 is SGHTA and CDR2 is FQGNSA. The CDR3 protein is CASTQWASGELFF. The CDR3 DNA is TGTGCCAGCACCCAGTGGGCGAGCGGGGAGCTGTTTTTT.